These T cell receptor beta chains were read from a single sample in a study of cytomegalovirus exposure and HLA in healthy donors. The repertoire was sequenced with immunoSEQ multiplex PCR; TCRdb's copy has only in-frame clones and lacks some. There are under 80,000 clones in the sample; around 94% occur only once, and more than 2% lies in the top ten. Sequences were obtained from PBMCs. The source of these receptors is a young woman in good health and CMV-seronegative. CDR3s include the opening cysteine and the closing phenylalanine or tryptophan. The D gene is left open where the match is weak. Where a row states a size, it is once, few, many or the class of an expanded clone; other rows omit it.

CDR3 DNA | CDR3 protein | CDR3 length | J gene | V gene | clone size | D gene
TGTGCCAGCAGCCCTAGGACAGGGGGGAACACTGAAGCTTTCTTT | CASSPRTGGNTEAFF | 15 | TRBJ1-1 | TRBV11-2 | - | TRBD1
TGTGCCAGCAGCGCCTGGACTACCACAGATACGCAGTATTTT | CASSAWTTTDTQYF | 14 | TRBJ2-3 | TRBV9 | - | -
TGCGCCAGCAGCTTGGACGGGTCCCTCTCCTACGAGCAGTACTTC | CASSLDGSLSYEQYF | 15 | TRBJ2-7 | TRBV5-1 | - | -
TGTGCCAGTAGTGTAAACAGGGGGCCTGGCTACACCTTC | CASSVNRGPGYTF | 13 | TRBJ1-2 | TRBV19 | - | TRBD1
TGTGCCAGCAGCTTAGATACCGGGACAGGCACAGATACGCAGTATTTT | CASSLDTGTGTDTQYF | 16 | TRBJ2-3 | TRBV11-3 | - | TRBD1
TGTGCCAGCAGTGTGAGGGGCCTCGGGGGTTACGAGCAGTACTTC | CASSVRGLGGYEQYF | 15 | TRBJ2-7 | TRBV6-1 | - | -
TGCGCCAGCACCACGGTGGTGCGGCAGAACACCGGGGAGCTGTTTTTT | CASTTVVRQNTGELFF | 16 | TRBJ2-2 | TRBV4-1 | - | -
TGTGCCAGCAGCTTAGCGGGGGGGTTAGGCTCCTCCGGGCACTATGGCTACACCTTC | CASSLAGGLGSSGHYGYTF | 19 | TRBJ1-2 | TRBV7-2 | once | -
TGTGCCACCAGCACGGGACTAGTAGAAACAGATACGCAGTATTTT | CATSTGLVETDTQYF | 15 | TRBJ2-3 | TRBV15 | - | TRBD2
TGTGCCAGCAATCTCCCGGGACTAGCCTCGGGGGCCCAGTACTTC | CASNLPGLASGAQYF | 15 | TRBJ2-5 | TRBV2 | once | TRBD2
TGTGCTAGCAGCCGAGGACAGGGCGCGGAAAAACTGTTTTTT | CASSRGQGAEKLFF | 14 | TRBJ1-4 | TRBV7-7 | - | TRBD1
TGTGCCAGCTCACCACCGGCCGGGGAAGAAAAACTGTTTTTT | CASSPPAGEEKLFF | 14 | TRBJ1-4 | TRBV18 | - | -
TGCGCCAGCAGCTCGGGACTAGCGGGATACGAGCAGTACTTC | CASSSGLAGYEQYF | 14 | TRBJ2-7 | TRBV5-1 | - | TRBD2
TGTGCCAGCAGCTCCTGGACAGGCCACGAGGGTGAGCAGTACTTC | CASSSWTGHEGEQYF | 15 | TRBJ2-7 | TRBV7-2 | - | TRBD1
TGTGCCAGTAGTAAGACTCCAAACGACATTCAGTACTTC | CASSKTPNDIQYF | 13 | TRBJ2-4 | TRBV19 | - | -
TGTGCCAGCAACCCCGCTGGCGGGAGGGGTGACGAGCAGTACTTC | CASNPAGGRGDEQYF | 15 | TRBJ2-7 | TRBV27 | - | TRBD2
TGTGCCAGCAGCCAGATATCTGGAAACACCATATATTTT | CASSQISGNTIYF | 13 | TRBJ1-3 | TRBV2 | - | -
TGCGCCAGCAGCCAAGGGGCCCCTACTAGCGGGGGTTCCTACGAGCAGTACTTC | CASSQGAPTSGGSYEQYF | 18 | TRBJ2-7 | TRBV4-3 | - | TRBD2
TGCGCCAGCAGCCAAGCTTCAGGGTTGCAAGCTTTCTTT | CASSQASGLQAFF | 13 | TRBJ1-1 | TRBV4-1 | - | -
TGTGCCAGCAGCCAAACGGGACCCGCCGGGACAAGATATCAGCCCCAGCATTTT | CASSQTGPAGTRYQPQHF | 18 | TRBJ1-5 | TRBV4-2 | - | -
TGTGCCAGCAAGAGTGGCAATCAGCCCCAGCATTTT | CASKSGNQPQHF | 12 | TRBJ1-5 | TRBV6-5 | - | -
TGCGCCAGCACGGAGACAGGGTTCTACGAGCAGTACTTC | CASTETGFYEQYF | 13 | TRBJ2-7 | TRBV10-2 | - | TRBD1
TGTGCTAGTGGTTTGGGAGGTAGCGGGTGGACCACAGATACGCAGTATTTT | CASGLGGSGWTTDTQYF | 17 | TRBJ2-3 | TRBV12-5 | - | TRBD2
TGTGCCAGCACTATAAAGACAGCGCCCTTCTTCGTCCTGACTTTC | CASTIKTAPFFVLTF | 15 | TRBJ2-6 | TRBV21-1 | - | -
TGTGCCAGCAGCCCGCCGGGACAGGGAGTCTCTGGAAACACCATATATTTT | CASSPPGQGVSGNTIYF | 17 | TRBJ1-3 | TRBV7-9 | - | TRBD1
TGTGCCAGCAGTAAACTTAGGACAGACGGCGGTGGCTACACCTTC | CASSKLRTDGGGYTF | 15 | TRBJ1-2 | TRBV6-1 | - | -
TGTGCCAGCAGCTTAGTCGCCCGCCAGGGCTGGGTGAAAAATGAAAAACTGTTTTTT | CASSLVARQGWVKNEKLFF | 19 | TRBJ1-4 | TRBV7-9 | - | -
TGTGCCAGCAGCGTGGGACTTATCACAGATACGCAGTATTTT | CASSVGLITDTQYF | 14 | TRBJ2-3 | TRBV7-9 | once | -
TGCAGCGCGGGTGGAAGCTACAATGAGCAGTTCTTC | CSAGGSYNEQFF | 12 | TRBJ2-1 | TRBV29-1 | - | -
TGTGCCAGCAGCCCGGACAGGGATGGCAATCAGCCCCAGCATTTT | CASSPDRDGNQPQHF | 15 | TRBJ1-5 | TRBV7-6 | - | TRBD1
TGTGCCAGCAGCGGACTGACGAACACTGAAGCTTTCTTT | CASSGLTNTEAFF | 13 | TRBJ1-1 | TRBV6-5 | - | -
TGTGCCAGCAGCCCGACAGGGGCGCCGGTCTACGAGCAGTACTTC | CASSPTGAPVYEQYF | 15 | TRBJ2-7 | TRBV7-9 | - | TRBD1
TGTGCCTGGAGTCGACAGGGGTTTAGAGAAGCTTTCTTT | CAWSRQGFREAFF | 13 | TRBJ1-1 | TRBV30 | - | TRBD1
TGTGCCAGCAGTTCGAGCGGAGCCTACAATGAGCAGTTCTTC | CASSSSGAYNEQFF | 14 | TRBJ2-1 | TRBV27 | - | -
TGTGCCAGCAGTTTCGCAAAGAGCTCCTACAATGAGCAGTTCTTC | CASSFAKSSYNEQFF | 15 | TRBJ2-1 | TRBV27 | once | -
TGTGCCAGCAGCTCAGCCGGGGTCTACGAGCAGTACTTC | CASSSAGVYEQYF | 13 | TRBJ2-7 | TRBV7-9 | - | -
TGTGCCAGCTCACCACGGGAGGTGCTCTCTGGAAACACCATATATTTT | CASSPREVLSGNTIYF | 16 | TRBJ1-3 | TRBV18 | - | -
TGTGCCAGCAGCGGGACGGCGGGGTCTTCTAACTATGGCTACACCTTC | CASSGTAGSSNYGYTF | 16 | TRBJ1-2 | TRBV2 | - | -
TGTGCCAGCAGTGAACGATCGGAGAACGAGCAGTTCTTC | CASSERSENEQFF | 13 | TRBJ2-1 | TRBV6-4 | - | -
TGTGCCAGCAGCTTTGGACAGGGGACGTACGAGCAGTACTTC | CASSFGQGTYEQYF | 14 | TRBJ2-7 | TRBV13 | - | TRBD1
TGTGCCAGCAGCTGGACTAGCGGGAGTACCGGGGAGCTGTTTTTT | CASSWTSGSTGELFF | 15 | TRBJ2-2 | TRBV6-6 | - | TRBD2
TGTGCCAGCAGCCCAGGGATCCCCTACGAGCAGTACTTC | CASSPGIPYEQYF | 13 | TRBJ2-7 | TRBV27 | - | -
TGTGCCACCTCGGACAGGGTGGATCGGCCCCAGCATTTT | CATSDRVDRPQHF | 13 | TRBJ1-5 | TRBV19 | - | TRBD1
TGTGCCAGCGTCAAGTCCGGGTTCCCCACCTACGAGCAGTACTTC | CASVKSGFPTYEQYF | 15 | TRBJ2-7 | TRBV5-5 | - | -
TGCAGCGTTGAGGACAGCAACACCGGGGAGCTGTTTTTT | CSVEDSNTGELFF | 13 | TRBJ2-2 | TRBV29-1 | - | -
TGTGCCAGCAGCCCCAAGGACAGGTTACACTACAATGAGCAGTTCTTC | CASSPKDRLHYNEQFF | 16 | TRBJ2-1 | TRBV11-1 | - | TRBD1
TGTGCCAGCTCGCGACCGGGACAGGGGATCTACGAGCAGTACTTC | CASSRPGQGIYEQYF | 15 | TRBJ2-7 | TRBV18 | - | TRBD1
TGTGCCAGCAGGAGTCCGGGACAGGGGGCGGAGACCCAGTACTTC | CASRSPGQGAETQYF | 15 | TRBJ2-5 | TRBV6-1 | - | TRBD1
TGTGCCAGCTGGACAGGGCACTCTGATACGCAGTATTTT | CASWTGHSDTQYF | 13 | TRBJ2-3 | TRBV6-6 | - | TRBD1
TGTGCCAGTAGTCCGCGGGGTGGTGAAGCTTTCTTT | CASSPRGGEAFF | 12 | TRBJ1-1 | TRBV19 | once | -
TGCGCCAGCAGCTTGGATGGGAGGAACACCGGGGAGCTGTTTTTT | CASSLDGRNTGELFF | 15 | TRBJ2-2 | TRBV5-1 | once | -
TGTTTAGCGGGGGTGTCTAGCACAGATACGCAGTATTTT | CLAGVSSTDTQYF | 13 | TRBJ2-3 | TRBV7-9 | - | TRBD2
TGTGCCAGTAGTCCCCGGTGGACAAGAGATAAATTAGCCAAAAACATTCAGTACTTC | CASSPRWTRDKLAKNIQYF | 19 | TRBJ2-4 | TRBV19 | - | -
TGCGCCAGCAGCTCGCTAGGGGAAGGCTACACCTTC | CASSSLGEGYTF | 12 | TRBJ1-2 | TRBV5-1 | - | -
TGTGCCAGCACTCCGGGACACAGCCTCACAGATACGCAGTATTTT | CASTPGHSLTDTQYF | 15 | TRBJ2-3 | TRBV6-1 | - | -